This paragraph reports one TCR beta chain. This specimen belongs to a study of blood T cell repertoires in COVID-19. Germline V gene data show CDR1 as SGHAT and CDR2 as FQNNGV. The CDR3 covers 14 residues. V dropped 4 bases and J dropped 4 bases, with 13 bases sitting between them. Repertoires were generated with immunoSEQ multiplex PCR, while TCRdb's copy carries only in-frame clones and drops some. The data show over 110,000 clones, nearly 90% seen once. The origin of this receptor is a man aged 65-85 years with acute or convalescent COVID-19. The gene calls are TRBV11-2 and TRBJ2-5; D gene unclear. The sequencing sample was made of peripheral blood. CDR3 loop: CASSSFGVGETQYF. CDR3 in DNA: TGTGCCAGCAGCTCTTTCGGTGTTGGAGAGACCCAGTACTTC.